A single sample is the source of the 18 T cell receptor beta chains below, sequenced in a study of lymphopenia after photon versus proton radiotherapy. Data came from immunoSEQ multiplex PCR; TCRdb stores just in-frame clones and leaves some out. The sample lists more than 50,000 clones, 65% to 85% occurring once. The specimen was peripheral blood, collected from a patient treated with photon-based radiotherapy. These receptors originate from a man aged 45-60 years with gastric cancer.

This clone appeared a single time. This sequence joins TRBV5-1 and TRBJ2-5; 8 positions agree with TRBD1. The end of the DNA aligns better with TRBJ2-7, so the J call may be wrong. The CDR3 is made up of 17 amino acids. Germline values: CDR1 SGHRS, CDR2 YFSETQ. CDR3 sequence (DNA): TGCGCCAGCAGCTCAATCCAGGGGGCCATCTCCTCCTACGAGCAGTACTTC. Its translation: CASSSIQGAISSYEQYF.

This clone was seen only once. The rearrangement uses TRBV29-1 and TRBJ1-1; D is perhaps TRBD1 (6 bases). Germline V CDR1 and CDR2: SQVTM, ANQGSEA. This CDR3 region has 13 residues. V dropped 3 bases and J dropped 1 base, with 9 bases sitting between them. DNA of the CDR3: TGCAGCGTTGAGGACAGTAAGAACACTGAAGCTTTCTTT. This sequence encodes CSVEDSKNTEAFF. Complete variable domain (other parts from reference TRBV29-1 and TRBJ1-1): SAVISQKPSRDICQRGTSLTIQCQVDSQVTMMFWYRQQPGQSLTLIATANQGSEATYESGFVIDKFPISRPNLTFSTLTVSNMSPEDSSIYLCSVEDSKNTEAFFGQGTRLTVV.

The chain has TRBV15 and TRBJ2-5, with D unclear. Germline V gives CDR1 LNHNV, CDR2 YYDKDF (reference sequence). CDR3 length equals 14 residues. Deletions cut 0 bases from V and 5 bases from J, with 10 bases between. CDR3: CATSRDVGGETQYF. The CDR3 region has the DNA TGTGCCACCAGCAGAGATGTGGGTGGGGAGACCCAGTACTTC.

This rearrangement joins TRBV2 to TRBJ2-3, with 9 bases identical to TRBD2. The CDR3 extends over 14 amino acids. Per the germline V gene, CDR1 is SNHLY and CDR2 is FYNNEI. Trimming cost V 6 bases and J 6 bases; bases outside gene matches: 7. In DNA, the CDR3 is TGTGCCAGCAGAAGCTTAGCGGGAGTTGATACGCAGTATTTT. It codes for CASRSLAGVDTQYF.

The chain uses TRBV19 and TRBJ2-7; no firm D call. Germline CDR1 reads LNHDA; CDR2 reads SQIVND (reference sequence). With 3 bases removed from V and 5 bases from J, the gap between germline ends came to 14 bases. The CDR3 has 14 residues. The CDR3 loop reads CASSIPGTADEQYF. DNA of the CDR3: TGTGCCAGTAGTATCCCGGGCACCGCAGACGAGCAGTACTTC.

The chain combines TRBV11-3 with TRBJ2-7; the match to TRBD2 covers 11 bases. The J segment lost 6 bases and the V segment lost 3 bases, leaving 7 bases of the junction unmatched. CDR3 length equals 15 residues. CDR1 is SGHNT, CDR2 YENEEA, per germline. CDR3 in DNA: TGTGCCAGCAGCTTCTTAGCGGGAGGGCCAAGCGAGCAGTACTTC. This sequence encodes CASSFLAGGPSEQYF. Supplemented by reference TRBV11-3 and TRBJ2-7, the full variable domain reads EAGVVQSPRYKIIEKKQPVAFWCNPISGHNTLYWYLQNLGQGPELLIRYENEEAVDDSQLPKDRFSAERLKGVDSTLKIQPAELGDSAVYLCASSFLAGGPSEQYFGPGTRLTVT.

V and J are TRBV7-9 and TRBJ1-1, with no clear D. CDR1 and CDR2 (germline): SEHNR, FQNEAQ (reference sequence). Trimming took 5 bases from V and 3 from J, leaving 16 bases between them. The length of the CDR3 is 15 residues. The CDR3 spells CASSVLDGLYTEAFF. In DNA form, the CDR3 reads TGTGCCAGCAGCGTATTAGACGGACTATACACTGAAGCTTTCTTT.

V and J are TRBV10-3 and TRBJ2-1, with 12 positions matching TRBD1. The CDR3 is 14 residues long. Germline CDR1 is ENHRY and CDR2 is SYGVKD. V was pared by 5 bases and J by 6 bases, with 2 bases of the junction left unmatched. The CDR3 region has the DNA TGTGCCATCAGTCCGGGACAGGGGGCCAATGAGCAGTTCTTC. Translated, it gives CAISPGQGANEQFF.

At least ten counts were recorded for this clone. This chain links TRBV7-9 with TRBJ1-3; 9 nucleotides line up with TRBD1. The CDR3 runs to 19 residues. Trimming took 1 base from V and 0 from J; bases not matched to a gene: 10. Germline V gene sequence: CDR1 SEHNR, CDR2 FQNEAQ (reference sequence). The CDR3 coding sequence is TGTGCCAGCAGCTTAGACGGGACAGGGTCCGGGAGCTCTGGAAACACCATATATTTT. As protein: CASSLDGTGSGSSGNTIYF.

The CDR3 sequence: CASSTSGGLTGELFF. CDR3 DNA sequence: TGTGCCAGCAGTACTTCCGGTGGATTGACCGGGGAGCTGTTTTTT. The rearrangement joins TRBV27 to TRBJ2-2; no definite D call. The length of the CDR3 is 15 residues. V shed 5 bases and J shed 5 bases, with 15 bases lying between them. Germline V gene lookup returns CDR1 MNHEY and CDR2 SMNVEV (reference sequence).

The chain joins TRBV6-1 to TRBJ1-1; D is unclear. The germline V gene has CDR1 MNHNS and CDR2 SASEGT. There are 14 residues in the CDR3. Trimming left V 7 bases short and J 0 bases short, with 12 bases between. The CDR3: CASMARLMNTEAFF. The CDR3 DNA follows: TGTGCCAGCATGGCCAGACTAATGAACACTGAAGCTTTCTTT.

The CDR3 loop is CASSEQRPFLVADTQYF. DNA for the CDR3: TGCGCCAGCAGTGAACAGCGGCCCTTTTTGGTAGCAGATACGCAGTATTTT. The chain combines TRBV10-2 with TRBJ2-3, with D maybe TRBD2 (5 bases). This CDR3 comprises 17 residues. V was shortened by 3 bases and J by 4 bases, with 20 bases between the two germline ends. CDR1 is WSHSY, CDR2 SAAADI, per germline.

CDR3 DNA sequence: TGCAGCGCCGGGGACTCAGATACGCAGTATTTT. Its protein product is CSAGDSDTQYF. This rearrangement joins TRBV29-1 to TRBJ2-3; the D gene is possibly TRBD2 (6 bases). The CDR3 loop spans 11 amino acids. CDR1 and CDR2 from the germline V gene are SQVTM and ANQGSEA. V lost 7 bases to trimming and J lost 4 bases, with 9 bases between them.

The chain couples TRBV30 to TRBJ2-5; TRBD2 matches 11 bases. V was clipped by 0 bases and J by 4 bases; unmatched bases: 4. This CDR3 spans 15 amino acids. CDR1 and CDR2 (germline): GTSNPN, SVGIG (reference sequence). CDR3 in DNA: TGTGCCTGGAGTGTAACTAGCGGGAGCGGAGAGACCCAGTACTTC. As protein: CAWSVTSGSGETQYF.

V and J are TRBV2 and TRBJ1-1; 7 bases map to TRBD1. This CDR3 contains 17 residues. J was trimmed by 5 bases and V by 3 bases; bases with no gene match: 15. Germline assignment: CDR1 SNHLY and CDR2 FYNNEI. The CDR3 spells CASSDGRQGRYGTEAFF. CDR3 bases: TGTGCCAGCAGTGACGGAAGACAGGGACGGTATGGGACTGAAGCTTTCTTT.

The chain recombines TRBV18 with TRBJ1-4; tentatively, D is TRBD1 (5 bases). The CDR3 consists of 15 residues. V lost 3 bases and J 7 bases, leaving 15 bases between the germline ends. Germline lookup yields CDR1 KGHSH and CDR2 LQKENI. This CDR3 is CASSPLGTQGEKLFF. DNA for the CDR3: TGTGCCAGCTCACCCCTAGGGACCCAAGGTGAAAAACTGTTTTTT.

This chain joins TRBV19 and TRBJ2-2; no firm D call. Germline V gives CDR1 LNHDA, CDR2 SQIVND (reference sequence). The CDR3 totals 14 residues. The V end lost 4 bases, the J end lost 3 bases, and 9 bases lay between the germline ends. The CDR3 region is CASSTPSYTGELFF. CDR3 nucleotides: TGTGCCAGTAGTACCCCCTCATACACCGGGGAGCTGTTTTTT.

With regard to this clone: Within the sample, other DNA sequences also encode this same CDR3. J is TRBJ2-3 and V is TRBV18; D may be TRBD1 (5 bases). Per germline, CDR1 KGHSH and CDR2 LQKENI. V shed 2 bases and J shed 0 bases, with 9 bases lying between them. The CDR3 sequence is 15 residues long. CDR3 sequence (DNA): TGTGCCAGCTCACCAGGGCAGGGAAGCACAGATACGCAGTATTTT. It codes for CASSPGQGSTDTQYF.